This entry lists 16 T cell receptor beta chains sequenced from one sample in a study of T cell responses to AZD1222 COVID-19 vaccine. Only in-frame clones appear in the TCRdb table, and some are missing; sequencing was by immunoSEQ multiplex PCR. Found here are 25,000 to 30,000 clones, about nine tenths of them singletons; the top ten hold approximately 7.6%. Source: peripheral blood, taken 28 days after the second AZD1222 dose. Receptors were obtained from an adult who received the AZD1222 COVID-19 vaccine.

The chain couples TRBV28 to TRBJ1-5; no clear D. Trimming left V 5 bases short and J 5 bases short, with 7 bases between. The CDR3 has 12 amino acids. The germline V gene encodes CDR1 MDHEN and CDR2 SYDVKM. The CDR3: CASSPTHQPQHF. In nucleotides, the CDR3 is TGTGCCAGCAGTCCAACGCATCAGCCCCAGCATTTT.

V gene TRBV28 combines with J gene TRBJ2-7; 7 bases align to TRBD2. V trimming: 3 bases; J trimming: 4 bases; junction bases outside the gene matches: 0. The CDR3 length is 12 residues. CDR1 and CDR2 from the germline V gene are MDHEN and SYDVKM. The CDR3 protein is CASSLGGYEQYF. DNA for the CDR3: TGTGCCAGCAGTTTGGGAGGGTACGAGCAGTACTTC.

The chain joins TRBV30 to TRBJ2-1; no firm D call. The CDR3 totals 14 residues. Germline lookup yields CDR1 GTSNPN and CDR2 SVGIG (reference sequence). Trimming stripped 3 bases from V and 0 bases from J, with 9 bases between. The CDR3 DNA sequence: TGTGCCTGGAGAGAGATGAGCTCCTACAATGAGCAGTTCTTC. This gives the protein CAWREMSSYNEQFF.

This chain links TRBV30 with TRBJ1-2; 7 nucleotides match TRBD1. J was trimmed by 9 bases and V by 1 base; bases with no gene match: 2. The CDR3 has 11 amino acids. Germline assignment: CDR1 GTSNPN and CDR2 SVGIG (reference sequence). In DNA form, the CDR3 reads TGTGCCTGGAGTGAGACAGGGAGCTACACCTTC. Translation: CAWSETGSYTF.

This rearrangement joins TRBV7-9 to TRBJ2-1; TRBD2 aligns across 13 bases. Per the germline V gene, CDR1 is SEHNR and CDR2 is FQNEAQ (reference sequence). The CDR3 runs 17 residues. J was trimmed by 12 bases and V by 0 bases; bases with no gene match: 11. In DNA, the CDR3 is TGTGCCAGCAGCTTAGCGGCCGGGACTAGCGGGAAAGGTGGGCAGTTCTTC. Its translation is CASSLAAGTSGKGGQFF.

As DNA, the CDR3 is TGTGCCAGCAGCCCCTCGACAGGGGGTAATGAAAAACTGTTTTTT. Protein sequence: CASSPSTGGNEKLFF. This chain connects TRBV3-1 (or the pseudogene TRBV3-2) to TRBJ1-4; 9 nucleotides match TRBD1. The junction had 4 bases not matched to a gene; V was cut back by 4 bases and J by 4 bases. Germline-derived CDR1 and CDR2 are LGHDT and YNNKEL (reference sequence). The CDR3 is 15 residues long.

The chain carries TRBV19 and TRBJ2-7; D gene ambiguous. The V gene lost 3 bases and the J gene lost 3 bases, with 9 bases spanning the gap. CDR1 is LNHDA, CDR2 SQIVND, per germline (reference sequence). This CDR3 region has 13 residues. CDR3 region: CASSINGDYEQYF. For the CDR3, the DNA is TGTGCCAGTAGTATTAATGGGGACTACGAGCAGTACTTC.

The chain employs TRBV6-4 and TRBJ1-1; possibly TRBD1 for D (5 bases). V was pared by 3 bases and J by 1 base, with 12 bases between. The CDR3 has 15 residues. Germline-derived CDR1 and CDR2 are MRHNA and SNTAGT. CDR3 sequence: CASSEGRGKNTEAFF. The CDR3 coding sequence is TGTGCCAGCAGTGAAGGCCGGGGCAAGAACACTGAAGCTTTCTTT.

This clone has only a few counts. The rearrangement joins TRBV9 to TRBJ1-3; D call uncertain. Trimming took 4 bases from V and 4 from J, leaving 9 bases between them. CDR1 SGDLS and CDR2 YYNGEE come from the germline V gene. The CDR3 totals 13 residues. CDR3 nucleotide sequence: TGTGCCAGCAGCACACTTTCAGGAAACACCATATATTTT. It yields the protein CASSTLSGNTIYF.

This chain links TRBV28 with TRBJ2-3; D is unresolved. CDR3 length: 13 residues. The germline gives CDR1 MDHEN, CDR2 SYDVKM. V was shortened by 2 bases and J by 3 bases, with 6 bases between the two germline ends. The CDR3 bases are TGTGCCAGCAGTTTACCGGGTACAGATACGCAGTATTTT. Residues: CASSLPGTDTQYF.

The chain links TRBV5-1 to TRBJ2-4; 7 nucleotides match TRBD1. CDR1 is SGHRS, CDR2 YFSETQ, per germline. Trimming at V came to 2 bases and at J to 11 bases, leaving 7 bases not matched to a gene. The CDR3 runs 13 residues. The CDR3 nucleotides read TGCGCCAGCAGCTTTACAGGGGACCGGGTTCAGTACTTC. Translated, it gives CASSFTGDRVQYF.

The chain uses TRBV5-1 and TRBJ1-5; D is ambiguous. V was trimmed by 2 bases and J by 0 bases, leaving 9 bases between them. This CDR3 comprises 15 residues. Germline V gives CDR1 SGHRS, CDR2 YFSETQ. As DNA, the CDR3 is TGCGCCAGCAGCTTAAACGGTTATAGCAATCAGCCCCAGCATTTT. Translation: CASSLNGYSNQPQHF.

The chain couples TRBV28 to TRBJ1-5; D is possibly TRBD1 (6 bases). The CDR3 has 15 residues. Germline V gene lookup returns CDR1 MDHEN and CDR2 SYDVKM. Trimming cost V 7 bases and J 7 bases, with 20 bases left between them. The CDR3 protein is CASKSSLAGAQPQHF. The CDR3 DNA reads TGTGCCAGCAAATCCTCCCTAGCGGGGGCCCAGCCCCAGCATTTT.

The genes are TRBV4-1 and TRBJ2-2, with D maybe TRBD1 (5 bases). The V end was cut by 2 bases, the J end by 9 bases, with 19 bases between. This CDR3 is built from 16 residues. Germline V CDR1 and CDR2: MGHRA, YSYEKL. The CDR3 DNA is TGCGCCAGCAGCCAACCCCGAAGCAGGGTCGGCCGGGAGCTGTTTTTT. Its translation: CASSQPRSRVGRELFF.

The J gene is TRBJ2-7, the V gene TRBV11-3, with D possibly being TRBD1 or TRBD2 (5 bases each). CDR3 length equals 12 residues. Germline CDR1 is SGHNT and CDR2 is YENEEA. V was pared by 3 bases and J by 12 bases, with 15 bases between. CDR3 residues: CASSFTSTGTYF. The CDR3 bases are TGTGCCAGCAGCTTCACTTCGACGGGGACGTACTTC.

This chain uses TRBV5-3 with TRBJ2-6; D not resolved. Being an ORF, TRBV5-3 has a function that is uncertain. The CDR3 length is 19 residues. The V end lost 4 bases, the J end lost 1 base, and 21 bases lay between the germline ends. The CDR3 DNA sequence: TGTGCCAGAAGCGCGTCCGGACCCCGAAAAGGGTCTGGGGCCAACGTCCTGACTTTC. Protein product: CARSASGPRKGSGANVLTF.